The source of this T cell receptor (beta chain) is a study of blood T cell repertoires in COVID-19. In the authors' methods: Amplification from reference gene primers served as the basis for estimated nucleated cell counts. Clones were read by immunoSEQ multiplex PCR, and TCRdb kept only the in-frame ones, dropping some. The D gene and trimming were derived from the DNA, and the V and J assignments and clone size from that table. This table has about 270,000 clones, approximately 90% appearing once. This CDR3 comprises 13 residues. Between the trimmed V and J ends, which lost 5 bases and 4 bases, there was a span of 11 bases. Per the germline V gene, CDR1 is MDHEN and CDR2 is SYDVKM.

This receptor was obtained from a woman in her forties with acute COVID-19. Sequencing was performed on PBMCs or T cells enriched from blood (not recorded which). The V gene is TRBV28, the J gene TRBJ1-2; maybe TRBD1 (6 bases). The CDR3 spells CASSQQGGYGYTF. CDR3 bases: TGTGCCAGCAGTCAACAGGGTGGCTATGGCTACACCTTC.